The 20 T cell receptor beta chains reported below all come from one sample, sequenced in a study of regulatory T cells in long-lasting Graves disease. Specified time point: persistent/refractory GD, antithyroid drugs over 5 years with positive TRAb. There was RNA extracted from PBMCs, and the TCR library was made from it. The authors built TCR beta libraries using iRepertoire HTBI primers and Arm-PCR of CDR3 regions. TCRdb re-derived calls from the multiplex PCR reads in MiXCR, one entry per CDR3 protein. The repertoire consists of hundreds of thousands of distinct CDR3 sequences, with roughly a fifth occurring once and the leading ten covering roughly an eighth. The sequences come from peripheral blood mononuclear cells (PBMCs), collected when the disease was refractory, from a patient treated with antithyroid drugs. The receptors were gathered from a female donor with Graves disease.

This rearrangement joins TRBV12-3 or TRBV12-4 to TRBJ1-4; tentative D call: TRBD1 (5 bases). With 3 bases removed from V and 0 bases from J, the gap between germline ends came to 14 bases. The CDR3 length is 17 residues. The CDR3 DNA reads as TGTGCCAGCAGTTTCTACCGGGACGTAGCAACTAATGAAAAACTGTTTTTT. Translated: CASSFYRDVATNEKLFF.

The table lists this clonotype with a few counts. The chain uses TRBV28 and TRBJ2-7; D gene unclear. The CDR3 runs to 12 residues. Trimming removed 8 bases at V and 10 bases at J, with 18 bases between. Germline CDR1 MDHEN, CDR2 SYDVKM. The CDR3 nucleotides read TGTGCCAGCGGCCTCCCCGCCGGGTCCCAGTACTTC. This codes for CASGLPAGSQYF.

This clonotype was counted many times. The chain carries TRBV28 and TRBJ2-2, with D hard to call. The CDR3 is 15 amino acids. From germline, CDR1 is MDHEN and CDR2 SYDVKM. Trimming shortened V by 6 bases and J by 2 bases, and 13 bases separated the two germline ends. CDR3 amino acids: CASSLGLGNTGELFF. CDR3 DNA: TGTGCCAGCAGCTTAGGATTGGGAAACACCGGGGAGCTGTTTTTT.

The rearrangement joins TRBV24-1 to TRBJ2-1, with D uncertain. Trimming removed 1 base at V and 8 bases at J, with 2 bases between. CDR1 and CDR2 (germline): KGHDR, SFDVKD. CDR3 length equals 11 residues. DNA of the CDR3: TGTGCCACCAGTGATTTCTATGAGCAGTTCTTC. This encodes CATSDFYEQFF.

This chain links TRBV19 with TRBJ1-5, with D tentatively TRBD1 (5 bases). The ends were cut back, 3 bases at V and 4 bases at J, with 16 bases in the middle. The CDR3 totals 16 residues. CDR1 LNHDA and CDR2 SQIVND come from the germline V gene (reference sequence). The CDR3 protein is CASSMGAQAVNQPQHF. The CDR3 coding sequence is TGTGCCAGTAGTATGGGAGCACAGGCTGTGAATCAGCCCCAGCATTTT.

This clonotype occurred a few times. The chain combines TRBV20-1 with TRBJ2-2; 11 bases match TRBD1. Losses at the gene ends were 2 bases for V and 3 bases for J; bases not matched to a gene: 5. The CDR3 is 16 residues long. The V gene's germline CDR1 is DFQATT and CDR2 SNEGSKA (reference sequence). This CDR3 reads CSARWTGGRDTGELFF. For the CDR3, the DNA is TGCAGTGCTAGATGGACAGGGGGCAGGGACACCGGGGAGCTGTTTTTT.

This clonotype was recorded at least ten times. The gene calls are TRBV15 and TRBJ2-5, with D hard to call. The CDR3 has 12 amino acids. V shed 2 bases and J shed 3 bases, with 4 bases lying between them. Germline CDR1 and CDR2: LNHNV and YYDKDF (reference sequence). The CDR3 region has the DNA TGTGCCACCAGCAGATCGAAAGAGACCCAGTACTTC. This translates into CATSRSKETQYF.

The chain joins TRBV20-1 to TRBJ2-3, with D possibly matching TRBD2 (5 bases). Germline V gene lookup returns CDR1 DFQATT and CDR2 SNEGSKA (reference sequence). The CDR3 is 15 residues long. Trimming shortened V by 5 bases and J by 2 bases, and 17 bases separated the two germline ends. DNA for the CDR3: TGCAGTGCTCGCGGAGGTAGTGCTTTCACAGATACGCAGTATTTT. Its translation: CSARGGSAFTDTQYF.

Only a few counts were recorded for this clonotype. The chain recombines TRBV5-4 with TRBJ2-5, with 10 nucleotides matching TRBD1. Germline CDR1 is SGHNT and CDR2 is YYREEE (reference sequence). J gave up 4 bases and V 4 bases, and 10 bases lay outside the gene matches. The CDR3 covers 16 residues. The CDR3 bases are TGTGCCAGCAGCCCCACCGGGACAGGGGAAGGAGAGACCCAGTACTTC. Its protein product is CASSPTGTGEGETQYF.

Note on this clonotype: This clone may be a read error of a much larger clone one base away. The rearrangement links TRBV2 to TRBJ2-7; TRBD2 aligns across 7 bases. Germline assignment: CDR1 SNHLY and CDR2 FYNNEI. Trimming removed 6 bases from V and 7 bases from J; junction bases left unmatched: 12. This CDR3 region has 14 residues. The CDR3: CASRETSSYNEQYF. CDR3 nucleotide sequence: TGTGCCAGCAGGGAGACTAGCTCCTACAATGAGCAGTACTTC.

The genes are TRBV20-1 and TRBJ1-5; no firm D call. Germline V lookup: CDR1 DFQATT, CDR2 SNEGSKA (reference sequence). This CDR3 comprises 14 residues. V was pared by 6 bases and J by 0 bases, with 12 bases between. CDR3 coding DNA: TGCAGTGCCCCCCAAGCATATAGCAATCAGCCCCAGCATTTT. Encoded protein: CSAPQAYSNQPQHF.

The chain is built from TRBV20-1 and TRBJ2-6, with D uncertain. Germline loops: CDR1 DFQATT, CDR2 SNEGSKA (reference sequence). The CDR3 totals 16 residues. V was shortened by 1 base and J by 4 bases, with 14 bases between the two germline ends. The chain's CDR3 is CSARVQSSSGANVLTF. The CDR3, as DNA: TGCAGTGCTAGAGTCCAGTCGAGTTCAGGGGCCAACGTCCTGACTTTC.

The table lists this clonotype with many counts. The chain combines TRBV18 with TRBJ2-7, with 7 nucleotides matching TRBD1. CDR1 is KGHSH and CDR2 is LQKENI in the germline V gene. The CDR3 is made up of 13 amino acids. V shed 3 bases and J 7 bases; nucleotides not matched to a gene: 6. DNA for the CDR3: TGTGCCAGCTCACCGACAGGGACGGAAGAGCAGTACTTC. Encoded protein: CASSPTGTEEQYF.

This clonotype was recorded many times. The gene calls are TRBV12-3 or TRBV12-4 and TRBJ2-1; 9 bases match TRBD2. The V and J ends lost 1 base and 6 bases, in that order; junction bases with no gene match: 1. This CDR3 comprises 14 residues. CDR3 in amino acids: CASSLGGRVNEQFF. The CDR3 bases are TGTGCCAGCAGTTTAGGCGGGAGGGTCAATGAGCAGTTCTTC.

This clonotype was counted only a few times. The rearrangement links TRBV30 to TRBJ2-7, with 7 bases lining up with TRBD1. Losses at the gene ends were 3 bases for V and 0 bases for J; bases not matched to a gene: 2. There are 13 residues in the CDR3. Germline V gene sequence: CDR1 GTSNPN, CDR2 SVGIG (reference sequence). The CDR3 loop is CAWRQGVSYEQYF. CDR3 nucleotide sequence: TGTGCCTGGAGGCAGGGGGTCTCCTACGAGCAGTACTTC.

This clonotype was detected many times. This chain links TRBV15 with TRBJ2-7, with D hard to call. Trimming left V 0 bases short and J 3 bases short, with 12 bases between. Germline lookup yields CDR1 LNHNV and CDR2 YYDKDF (reference sequence). CDR3 length equals 15 residues. The CDR3 region is CATSRDRRANYEQYF. The CDR3 DNA reads TGTGCCACCAGCAGAGATCGACGGGCTAACTACGAGCAGTACTTC.

This clonotype showed up many times. The genes are TRBV28 and TRBJ1-2; no clear D gene. Trimming removed 4 bases at V and 7 bases at J, with 22 bases between. This CDR3 comprises 16 residues. Germline CDR1 reads MDHEN; CDR2 reads SYDVKM. As DNA, the CDR3 is TGTGCCAGCAGTTCCCCCGGGGTCCCCTTCAAGATTGGCTACACCTTC. It encodes CASSSPGVPFKIGYTF.

This clonotype occurred many times. The chain joins TRBV12-3 or TRBV12-4 to TRBJ1-2; maybe TRBD1 (5 bases). CDR3 length: 14 amino acids. Trimming stripped 4 bases from V and 5 bases from J, with 14 bases between. This CDR3 is CASSSGTGRYGYTF. In DNA, the CDR3 is TGTGCCAGCAGTTCCGGGACGGGTAGATATGGCTACACCTTC.

V and J are TRBV5-1 and TRBJ2-7, with D perhaps matching TRBD2 (5 bases). Germline V gene lookup returns CDR1 SGHRS and CDR2 YFSETQ. The V gene lost 2 bases and the J gene lost 0 bases, with 18 bases spanning the gap. This CDR3 has 17 amino acids. This CDR3 is CASSFFPGLPYSYEQYF. CDR3 DNA sequence: TGCGCCAGCAGCTTTTTCCCCGGACTTCCCTACTCCTACGAGCAGTACTTC.

The V call is TRBV29-1, the J call TRBJ1-2; D is uncertain. CDR3 length: 11 amino acids. V dropped 4 bases and J dropped 0 bases, with 3 bases sitting between them. CDR1 is SQVTM, CDR2 ANQGSEA, per germline. DNA for the CDR3: TGCAGCGTTGGAGCTAACTATGGCTACACCTTC. Residues: CSVGANYGYTF. The whole variable domain, filled in from reference TRBV29-1 and TRBJ1-2, reads SAVISQKPSRDICQRGTSLTIQCQVDSQVTMMFWYRQQPGQSLTLIATANQGSEATYESGFVIDKFPISRPNLTFSTLTVSNMSPEDSSIYLCSVGANYGYTFGSGTRLTVV.